Listed here are 7 T cell receptor beta chains from one sample, sequenced in a study of response to subunit inactivated influenza vaccine. TCRdb passed the RT-PCR reads through MiXCR, listing each CDR3 protein once. The profile shows 450,000 to 600,000 distinct CDR3 sequences, approximately 7.6% of them singletons. Sequencing used PBMCs from blood, obtained less than 30 months after vaccination. These receptors all stem from a man between 50 and 69 years old who received an inactivated influenza vaccine.

This clonotype was seen only a few times. The V gene is TRBV25-1, the J gene TRBJ2-1; the D gene is possibly TRBD1 (6 bases). This CDR3 contains 16 residues. Looked up from germline, CDR1 is MGHDK and CDR2 is SYGVNS. V lost 1 base to trimming and J lost 0 bases, with 10 bases between them. The CDR3: CASSELVRGSYNEQFF. The CDR3 DNA reads TGTGCCAGCAGTGAATTGGTCAGGGGCTCCTACAATGAGCAGTTCTTC.

This clonotype was observed many times. A read error may produce the germline difference seen at one junction end. The rearrangement joins TRBV6-2 or TRBV6-3 to TRBJ2-7, with unresolved D. CDR3 length equals 11 residues. CDR1 MNHEY and CDR2 SVGEGT come from the germline V gene. The CDR3 loop is CASSHSYEQYF. CDR3 nucleotide sequence: TGTGCCAGCAGTCACTCCTACGAGCAGTACTTC.

In its sample, this clonotype was seen many times. This rearrangement joins TRBV5-1 to TRBJ2-3, with 12 bases fitting TRBD2. The CDR3 totals 18 residues. Germline CDR1 and CDR2: SGHRS and YFSETQ. V trimming: 4 bases; J trimming: 0 bases; junction bases outside the gene matches: 9. Here the CDR3 reads CASSTGTSGPFSTDTQYF. CDR3 nucleotide sequence: TGCGCCAGCAGCACCGGGACTAGCGGGCCCTTTAGCACAGATACGCAGTATTTT.

This clonotype was found a few times. The chain uses TRBV11-1 and TRBJ1-2, with TRBD1 matching 7 bases. The CDR3 loop spans 13 amino acids. Trimming removed 3 bases from V and 7 bases from J; junction bases left unmatched: 5. Germline CDR1 is SGHAT and CDR2 is FQDESV (reference sequence). The CDR3 spells CASSFDRESGYTF. The CDR3 region has the DNA TGTGCCAGCAGCTTCGACAGGGAGTCTGGCTACACCTTC.

This chain links TRBV18 with TRBJ1-1, with TRBD1 matching over 7 bases. Losses at the gene ends were 6 bases for V and 5 bases for J; bases not matched to a gene: 9. There are 14 residues in the CDR3. CDR1 and CDR2 from the germline V gene are KGHSH and LQKENI. This CDR3 is CASSPDRVETEAFF. The CDR3 region has the DNA TGTGCCAGCTCCCCAGACAGGGTGGAAACTGAAGCTTTCTTT.

V usage is TRBV21-1 and J usage is TRBJ1-6; the table's D call, TRBD1, was not checked against the DNA. TRBV21-1 is noted as a pseudogene. This CDR3 is built from 17 residues. The CDR3 reads CASSIKSTGTGVSPLHF. CDR3 nucleotide sequence: TGTGCCAGCAGCATAAAAAGCACCGGGACAGGGGTTTCACCCCTCCACTTT.

The chain combines TRBV12-3 or TRBV12-4 with TRBJ2-3, with 12 bases lining up with TRBD2. The CDR3 totals 17 residues. The V gene end was trimmed by 5 bases and the J gene end by 5 bases; junction bases not matched to a gene: 11. CDR3 nucleotide sequence: TGTGCCAGCAGTATATCTAGCGGGGGGGCCTTAGGAGATACGCAGTATTTT. Residues: CASSISSGGALGDTQYF.